This T cell receptor (beta chain) was sequenced for a study of cytomegalovirus exposure and HLA in healthy donors. Notes on this clone: Antigen: not known.

Germline V gives CDR1 MNHNS, CDR2 SASEGT. Germline trimming cut 4 bases from V and 4 bases from J; bases unmatched to any gene: 9. CDR3 size: 16 residues. The study ran its PCR with 60 Vbeta and 13 Jbeta primers. TCRdb keeps only in-frame clones here, not all; method: immunoSEQ multiplex PCR. Altogether roughly 140,000 clones are present, 64% being singletons, with the ten largest covering 2.5% to 3.5%. The study's findings and limits: Most TCRs appeared rarely, but some public TCRs recurred in many donors. Roughly uniform depth of sequencing across donors was assumed in presence/absence analyses.

The chain couples TRBV6-1 to TRBJ1-2; 10 nucleotides align to TRBD1. Sequences were obtained from PBMCs. The sequence was obtained from a woman in her twenties or thirties in good health and CMV-seropositive. CDR3 nucleotide sequence: TGTGCCAGCAGTGGGCGACCGGGACAGGGGAGCTATGGCTACACCTTC. Amino acid sequence: CASSGRPGQGSYGYTF.